The 28 T cell receptor beta chains presented below share a single source sample, sequenced in a study of T cell responses to AZD1222 COVID-19 vaccine. Libraries were prepared by immunoSEQ multiplex PCR; TCRdb keeps only in-frame clonotypes and omits some of them. The sample has about 160,000 clones, 90% to 95% seen once. The starting material was peripheral blood, obtained 28 days after the second AZD1222 dose. Source of these receptors: an adult who received the AZD1222 COVID-19 vaccine.

V usage is TRBV7-2 and J usage is TRBJ2-3, with 8 bases matching TRBD2. The V and J ends lost 0 bases and 3 bases, in that order; junction bases with no gene match: 11. The CDR3 contains 18 residues. The germline gives CDR1 SGHTA, CDR2 FQGNSA. CDR3 sequence reads: CASSLASSGRRMTDTQYF. As DNA, the CDR3 is TGTGCCAGCAGCTTAGCATCGAGCGGGAGAAGGATGACAGATACGCAGTATTTT.

This clone was seen only a few times. V usage is TRBV5-6 and J usage is TRBJ2-3, with TRBD2 matching over 13 bases. This CDR3 spans 15 amino acids. Germline CDR1 is SGHDT and CDR2 is YYEEEE. The V segment lost 3 bases and the J segment 7 bases; nucleotides outside the gene matches: 5. CDR3 nucleotide sequence: TGTGCCAGCAGCTCCAGGACTAGCGGGAGAAATACGCAGTATTTT. This translates into CASSSRTSGRNTQYF. Full variable domain (missing parts from reference TRBV5-6 and TRBJ2-3): DAGVTQSPTHLIKTRGQQVTLRCSPKSGHDTVSWYQQALGQGPQFIFQYYEEEERQRGNFPDRFSGHQFPNYSSELNVNALLLGDSALYLCASSSRTSGRNTQYFGPGTRLTVL.

The V gene is TRBV7-9, the J gene TRBJ2-3, with 8 positions matching TRBD1. The CDR3 is 16 residues long. Trimming at V came to 2 bases and at J to 6 bases, leaving 10 bases not matched to a gene. Germline CDR1 is SEHNR and CDR2 is FQNEAQ (reference sequence). CDR3 amino acids: CASSLHNLDRADTQYF. CDR3 DNA: TGTGCCAGCAGCTTACACAATTTGGACAGGGCCGATACGCAGTATTTT. The whole variable domain, remainder taken from reference TRBV7-9 and TRBJ2-3, is DTGVSQNPRHKITKRGQNVTFRCDPISEHNRLYWYRQTLGQGPEFLTYFQNEAQLEKSRLLSDRFSAERPKGSFSTLEIQRTEQGDSAMYLCASSLHNLDRADTQYFGPGTRLTVL.

The rearrangement uses TRBV9 and TRBJ2-5, with D hard to call. The V end was cut by 1 base, the J end by 1 base, with 11 bases between. There are 15 residues in the CDR3. Germline CDR1 SGDLS, CDR2 YYNGEE. CDR3 in amino acids: CASSVHGASQETQYF. The CDR3 DNA is TGTGCCAGCAGCGTACACGGAGCTTCCCAAGAGACCCAGTACTTC.

V is TRBV5-5 and J is TRBJ2-7, with 13 nucleotides matching TRBD2. The germline gives CDR1 SGHKS, CDR2 YYEKEE (reference sequence). This CDR3 spans 14 amino acids. With V trimmed by 4 bases and J by 2 bases, 0 bases remained unmatched. The CDR3 nucleotides read TGTGCCAGCAGCGGACTAGCGGGAGCCTACGAGCAGTACTTC. Its protein is CASSGLAGAYEQYF. The complete variable domain, with remaining parts taken from reference TRBV5-5 and TRBJ2-7, reads DAGVTQSPTHLIKTRGQQVTLRCSPISGHKSVSWYQQVLGQGPQFIFQYYEKEERGRGNFPDRFSARQFPNYSSELNVNALLLGDSALYLCASSGLAGAYEQYFGPGTRLTVT.

This clone was counted between two and nine times. The chain couples TRBV2 to TRBJ2-7; D assignment may be TRBD1 or TRBD2 (5 bases each). The CDR3 is 11 amino acids. CDR1 and CDR2 (germline): SNHLY, FYNNEI. V shed 4 bases and J shed 6 bases, with 7 bases lying between them. DNA for the CDR3: TGTGCCAGCAGTGGGGGACGCGAGCAGTACTTC. It translates to CASSGGREQYF.

The chain uses TRBV11-2 and TRBJ2-4; weak D call: TRBD1 (6 bases). Trimming shortened V by 5 bases and J by 5 bases, and 13 bases separated the two germline ends. This CDR3 is built from 14 residues. The germline gives CDR1 SGHAT, CDR2 FQNNGV. CDR3 DNA: TGTGCCAGCAGCCCGAGGGACATAGAAAACATTCAGTACTTC. As protein: CASSPRDIENIQYF.

The genes are TRBV27 and TRBJ1-1; D uncertain. Trimming stripped 7 bases from V and 2 bases from J, with 14 bases between. The germline V gene has CDR1 MNHEY and CDR2 SMNVEV (reference sequence). The CDR3 length is 14 residues. Here the CDR3 DNA reads TGTGCCAGCAATAAAGATAGGGTAAACACTGAAGCTTTCTTT. It is translated as CASNKDRVNTEAFF.

This chain links TRBV5-4 with TRBJ2-5; D gene unclear. Germline CDR1 reads SGHNT; CDR2 reads YYREEE (reference sequence). The germline V and J ends were trimmed by 0 bases and 2 bases, with 11 bases remaining between them. The CDR3 is 15 residues long. CDR3 in amino acids: CASSLGGAVQETQYF. Here the CDR3 DNA reads TGTGCCAGCAGCTTGGGAGGCGCGGTGCAAGAGACCCAGTACTTC.

The chain recombines TRBV5-4 with TRBJ2-3; tentative D call: TRBD1 (6 bases). Germline loops: CDR1 SGHNT, CDR2 YYREEE (reference sequence). The V end lost 4 bases, the J end lost 4 bases, and 10 bases lay between the germline ends. This CDR3 spans 13 amino acids. The CDR3 reads CASSAGVADTQYF. CDR3 in DNA: TGTGCCAGCAGCGCAGGGGTAGCAGATACGCAGTATTTT. The full variable domain, rest sourced from reference TRBV5-4 and TRBJ2-3, is ETGVTQSPTHLIKTRGQQVTLRCSSQSGHNTVSWYQQALGQGPQFIFQYYREEENGRGNFPPRFSGLQFPNYSSELNVNALELDDSALYLCASSAGVADTQYFGPGTRLTVL.

This clone was detected once. The chain combines TRBV27 with TRBJ2-5; 7 positions agree with TRBD2. CDR3 length: 15 residues. Germline V gene data show CDR1 as MNHEY and CDR2 as SMNVEV (reference sequence). The junction had 10 bases not matched to a gene; V was cut back by 7 bases and J by 2 bases. CDR3 in amino acids: CASTRGAGAQETQYF. Here the CDR3 DNA reads TGTGCCAGCACCCGAGGGGCGGGAGCACAAGAGACCCAGTACTTC.

V usage is TRBV2 and J usage is TRBJ2-5; D call uncertain. The CDR3 is 14 amino acids. V was pared by 0 bases and J by 7 bases, with 12 bases between. From germline, CDR1 is SNHLY and CDR2 FYNNEI. CDR3 coding DNA: TGTGCCAGCAGTGAAGCGCGTGGTCCATGGACCCAGTACTTC. This sequence encodes CASSEARGPWTQYF.

This rearrangement joins TRBV6-6 to TRBJ1-3; TRBD1 might be the D (6 bases). Germline assignment: CDR1 MNHNY and CDR2 SVGAGI (reference sequence). V lost 3 bases and J 0 bases, leaving 9 bases between the germline ends. The CDR3 covers 15 residues. The CDR3 loop reads CASSYRGSSGNTIYF. The CDR3 region has the DNA TGTGCCAGCAGTTATAGGGGGAGCTCTGGAAACACCATATATTTT.

The gene calls are TRBV27 and TRBJ1-4; no clear D. V lost 3 bases and J lost 8, with 13 bases in between. Germline assignment: CDR1 MNHEY and CDR2 SMNVEV (reference sequence). The CDR3 totals 14 residues. The DNA of the CDR3 is TGTGCCAGCAGTTTCGGAGGGCGAGGCGAAAAACTGTTTTTT. This gives the protein CASSFGGRGEKLFF.

V is TRBV11-3 and J is TRBJ1-6, with no clear D. The V gene's germline CDR1 is SGHNT and CDR2 YENEEA. This CDR3 has 14 residues. Trimming pared 2 bases from V and 2 bases from J, leaving 4 bases between. This CDR3 reads CASSLRTYNSPLHF. CDR3 in DNA: TGTGCCAGCAGCTTAAGGACCTATAATTCACCCCTCCACTTT.

The J gene is TRBJ1-4, the V gene TRBV4-3, with D tentatively TRBD1 (6 bases). The CDR3 runs 13 residues. Per germline, CDR1 LGHNA and CDR2 YSLEER. V shed 1 base and J shed 8 bases, with 8 bases lying between them. CDR3 sequence: CASSQGTVEKLFF. CDR3 nucleotides: TGCGCCAGCAGCCAAGGGACAGTCGAAAAACTGTTTTTT.

The CDR3 loop is CASSMRQGVTEAFF. CDR3 coding DNA: TGTGCCAGTAGTATGAGGCAGGGGGTCACTGAAGCTTTCTTT. The J gene is TRBJ1-1, the V gene TRBV19; 7 nucleotides match TRBD1. The CDR3 is 14 amino acids. Germline V gene data show CDR1 as LNHDA and CDR2 as SQIVND (reference sequence). J lost 4 bases, V lost 3 bases, and 5 bases had no gene match.

This clone was found once. V usage is TRBV11-3 and J usage is TRBJ2-3; D ambiguous. The length of the CDR3 is 15 residues. Trimming took off 1 base at V and 6 bases at J, with 14 bases between the two ends. Germline CDR1 is SGHNT and CDR2 is YENEEA. Written as DNA, the CDR3 is TGTGCCAGCAGCTTAGGTCCTCAGGAGATGGATACGCAGTATTTT. Translated: CASSLGPQEMDTQYF.

This rearrangement joins TRBV10-3 to TRBJ1-3; D call uncertain. V shed 1 base and J shed 0 bases, with 7 bases lying between them. The CDR3 runs to 15 residues. Germline V CDR1 and CDR2: ENHRY, SYGVKD. CDR3 loop: CAISEYVTSGNTIYF. The CDR3 DNA is TGTGCCATCAGTGAGTATGTCACCTCTGGAAACACCATATATTTT.

V gene TRBV19 combines with J gene TRBJ2-5, with TRBD2 matching over 7 bases. V shed 3 bases, J shed 0 bases, and the junction held 4 bases outside the gene matches. Germline CDR1 LNHDA, CDR2 SQIVND (reference sequence). This CDR3 comprises 15 residues. CDR3 region: CASSIQRGNQETQYF. In nucleotides, the CDR3 is TGTGCCAGTAGTATTCAGCGGGGAAACCAAGAGACCCAGTACTTC.

The CDR3 sequence is CASSPAGTGIDEQYF. The DNA for the CDR3 is TGTGCCAGCAGTCCTGCCGGGACAGGGATCGACGAGCAGTACTTC. This rearrangement joins TRBV7-3 to TRBJ2-7; 9 bases line up with TRBD1. The J segment lost 5 bases and the V segment lost 6 bases, leaving 11 bases of the junction unmatched. The CDR3 runs to 15 residues. Germline CDR1 and CDR2: SGHTA and FQGTGA.

This clone is medium-sized (0.01 to 0.1%) by share. The chain carries TRBV19 and TRBJ1-2; D is unclear. There are 14 residues in the CDR3. Germline V lookup: CDR1 LNHDA, CDR2 SQIVND (reference sequence). V was clipped by 3 bases and J by 0 bases, with 8 bases between them. The CDR3 spells CASSIPSTNYGYTF. CDR3 coding DNA: TGTGCCAGTAGTATCCCCTCGACTAACTATGGCTACACCTTC.

The V and J genes are TRBV27 and TRBJ2-5; 7 positions match TRBD2. V gave up 6 bases and J gave up 1 base; unmatched junction bases: 26. From germline, CDR1 is MNHEY and CDR2 SMNVEV (reference sequence). CDR3 length equals 21 residues. The DNA for the CDR3 is TGTGCCAGCAGCTTTCCCCCTCAATTGGGGGGTAGGGACTATCGCCAAGAGACCCAGTACTTC. It codes for CASSFPPQLGGRDYRQETQYF.

The J gene is TRBJ2-2, the V gene TRBV24-1; TRBD2 matches 13 bases. Trimming at V came to 5 bases and at J to 4 bases, leaving 12 bases not matched to a gene. Per the germline V gene, CDR1 is KGHDR and CDR2 is SFDVKD. CDR3 size: 19 residues. CDR3 sequence: CATSGATSGGARGTGELFF. In nucleotides, the CDR3 is TGTGCCACCAGTGGCGCTACTAGCGGGGGGGCCCGGGGCACCGGGGAGCTGTTTTTT.

The rearrangement joins TRBV9 to TRBJ1-5; D call uncertain. Germline-derived CDR1 and CDR2 are SGDLS and YYNGEE. Trimming left V 0 bases short and J 2 bases short, with 9 bases between. The CDR3 is 15 residues long. CDR3 sequence (DNA): TGTGCCAGCAGCGTAGACGTGGGCGGCAATCAGCCCCAGCATTTT. Translating it yields CASSVDVGGNQPQHF. Filled out from reference TRBV9 and TRBJ1-5, the complete variable domain reads DSGVTQTPKHLITATGQRVTLRCSPRSGDLSVYWYQQSLDQGLQFLIQYYNGEERAKGNILERFSAQQFPDLHSELNLSSLELGDSALYFCASSVDVGGNQPQHFGDGTRLSIL.

The chain is built from TRBV7-2 and TRBJ2-7; TRBD2 aligns across 10 bases. The junction had 6 bases not matched to a gene; V was cut back by 2 bases and J by 5 bases. Germline CDR1 SGHTA, CDR2 FQGNSA. The CDR3 runs 15 residues. The CDR3 DNA reads as TGTGCCAGCAGCTTAAAAGCGGGAGGGATCCACGAGCAGTACTTC. It specifies CASSLKAGGIHEQYF.

The chain couples TRBV29-1 to TRBJ2-7; 8 positions match TRBD2. The CDR3 has 14 amino acids. The trim removed 2 bases at V and 4 bases at J, leaving 7 bases unmatched. Germline V gene sequence: CDR1 SQVTM, CDR2 ANQGSEA. The DNA for the CDR3 is TGCAGCGTTGAACCAGCGGGAGAGGCGTACGAGCAGTACTTC. It codes for CSVEPAGEAYEQYF.

The V gene is TRBV5-1, the J gene TRBJ1-1, with unresolved D. The V gene's germline CDR1 is SGHRS and CDR2 YFSETQ. Trimming pared 4 bases from V and 7 bases from J, leaving 23 bases between. CDR3 size: 16 residues. The CDR3 bases are TGCGCCAGCAGCCGCGGGCAGGCCTATGAACAAGGTGAAGCTTTCTTT. It encodes CASSRGQAYEQGEAFF.